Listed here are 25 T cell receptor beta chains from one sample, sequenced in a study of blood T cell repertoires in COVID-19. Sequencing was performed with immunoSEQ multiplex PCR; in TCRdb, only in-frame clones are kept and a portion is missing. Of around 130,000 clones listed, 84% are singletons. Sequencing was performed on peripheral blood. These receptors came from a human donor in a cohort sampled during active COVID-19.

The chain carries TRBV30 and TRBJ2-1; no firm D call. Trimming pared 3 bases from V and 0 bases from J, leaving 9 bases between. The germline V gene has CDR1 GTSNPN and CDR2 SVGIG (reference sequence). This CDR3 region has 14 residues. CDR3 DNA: TGTGCCTGGAGGGAGCTTAGCTCCTACAATGAGCAGTTCTTC. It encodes CAWRELSSYNEQFF.

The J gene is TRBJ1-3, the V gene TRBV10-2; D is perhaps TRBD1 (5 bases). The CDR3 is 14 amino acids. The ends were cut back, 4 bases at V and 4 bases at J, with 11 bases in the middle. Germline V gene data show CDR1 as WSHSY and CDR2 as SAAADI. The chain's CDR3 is CASSGQGSGNTIYF. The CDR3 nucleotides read TGCGCCAGCAGTGGTCAGGGTAGCGGAAACACCATATATTTT.

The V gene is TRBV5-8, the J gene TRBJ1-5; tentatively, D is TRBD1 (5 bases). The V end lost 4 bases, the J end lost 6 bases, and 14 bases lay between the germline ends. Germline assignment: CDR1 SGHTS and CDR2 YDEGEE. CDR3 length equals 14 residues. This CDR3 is CASSQIRGFQPQHF. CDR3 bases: TGTGCCAGCAGCCAGATTCGGGGGTTTCAGCCCCAGCATTTT.

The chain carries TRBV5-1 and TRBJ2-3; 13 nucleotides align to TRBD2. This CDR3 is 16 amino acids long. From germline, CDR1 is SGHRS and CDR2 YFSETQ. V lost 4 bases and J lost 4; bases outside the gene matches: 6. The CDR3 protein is CASSPGTSGASDTQYF. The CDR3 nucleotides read TGCGCCAGCAGCCCAGGGACTAGCGGGGCGTCAGATACGCAGTATTTT.

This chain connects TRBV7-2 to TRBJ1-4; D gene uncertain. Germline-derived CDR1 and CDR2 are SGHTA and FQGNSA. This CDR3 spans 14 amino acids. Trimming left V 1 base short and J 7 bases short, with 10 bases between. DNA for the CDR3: TGTGCCAGCAGCTTAGTCGGGTTGGGTGAAAAACTGTTTTTT. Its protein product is CASSLVGLGEKLFF.

CDR3 DNA: TGTGCCCTCCAGGCCTTAGAGGGTGCTGGCTACACCTTC. Encoded protein: CALQALEGAGYTF. The chain couples TRBV10-3 to TRBJ1-2; D call uncertain. In germline, CDR1 is ENHRY, CDR2 SYGVKD. The CDR3 is 13 residues long. V lost 11 bases and J 7 bases, leaving 20 bases between the germline ends.

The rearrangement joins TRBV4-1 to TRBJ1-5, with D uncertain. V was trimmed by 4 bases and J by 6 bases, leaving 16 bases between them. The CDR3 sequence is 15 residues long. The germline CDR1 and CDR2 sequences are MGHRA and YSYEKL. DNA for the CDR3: TGCGCCAGCAGCCGATCCCCGCAGGTAGGTCAGCCCCAGCATTTT. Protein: CASSRSPQVGQPQHF.

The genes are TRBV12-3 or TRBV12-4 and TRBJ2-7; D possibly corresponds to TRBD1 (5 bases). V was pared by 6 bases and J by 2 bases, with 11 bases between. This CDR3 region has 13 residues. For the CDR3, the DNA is TGTGCCAGCAGCCGCCGACAGACCTACGAGCAGTACTTC. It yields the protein CASSRRQTYEQYF.

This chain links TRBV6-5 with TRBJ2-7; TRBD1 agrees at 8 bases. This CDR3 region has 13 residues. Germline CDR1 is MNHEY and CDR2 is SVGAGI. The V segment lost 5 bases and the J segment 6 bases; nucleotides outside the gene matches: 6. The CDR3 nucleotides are TGTGCCAGCAGTACGGACAGGGTGGCCGAGCAGTACTTC. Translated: CASSTDRVAEQYF.

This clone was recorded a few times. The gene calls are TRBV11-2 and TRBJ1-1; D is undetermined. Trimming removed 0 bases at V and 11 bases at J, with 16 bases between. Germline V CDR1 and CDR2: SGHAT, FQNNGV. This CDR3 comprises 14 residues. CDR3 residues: CASSLDLAVSPAFF. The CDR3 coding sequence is TGTGCCAGCAGCTTAGATCTGGCGGTTAGCCCGGCTTTCTTT.

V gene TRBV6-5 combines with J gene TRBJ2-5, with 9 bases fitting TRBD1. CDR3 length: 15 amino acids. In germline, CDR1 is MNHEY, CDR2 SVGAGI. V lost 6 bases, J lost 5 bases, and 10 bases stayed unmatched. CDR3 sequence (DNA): TGTGCCAGCAGGGGCGGACAGGGGAAACGGGAGACCCAGTACTTC. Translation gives CASRGGQGKRETQYF.

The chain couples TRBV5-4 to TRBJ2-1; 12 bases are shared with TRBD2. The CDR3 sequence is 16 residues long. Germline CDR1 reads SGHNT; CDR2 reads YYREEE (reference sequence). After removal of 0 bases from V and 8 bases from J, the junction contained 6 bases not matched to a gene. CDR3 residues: CASSLGHGLAGYEQFF. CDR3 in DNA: TGTGCCAGCAGCTTGGGACATGGACTAGCGGGGTATGAGCAGTTCTTC.

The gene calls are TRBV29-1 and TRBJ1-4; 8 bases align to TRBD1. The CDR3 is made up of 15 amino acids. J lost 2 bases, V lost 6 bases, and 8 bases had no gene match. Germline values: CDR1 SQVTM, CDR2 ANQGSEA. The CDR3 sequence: CSVSTGGSTNEKLFF. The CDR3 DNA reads TGCAGCGTCTCAACAGGGGGTAGTACTAATGAAAAACTGTTTTTT.

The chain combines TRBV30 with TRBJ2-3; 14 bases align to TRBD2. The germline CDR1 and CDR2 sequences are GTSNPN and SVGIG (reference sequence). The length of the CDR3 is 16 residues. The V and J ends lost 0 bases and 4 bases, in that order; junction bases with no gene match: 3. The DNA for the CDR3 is TGTGCCTGGAGTGTAGGACTAGCGGGGGGTGCAGATACGCAGTATTTT. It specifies CAWSVGLAGGADTQYF.

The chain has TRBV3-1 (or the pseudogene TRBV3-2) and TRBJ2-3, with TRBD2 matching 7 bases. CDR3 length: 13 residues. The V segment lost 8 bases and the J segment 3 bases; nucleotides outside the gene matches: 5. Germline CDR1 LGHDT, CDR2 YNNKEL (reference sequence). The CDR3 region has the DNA TGTGCCAGCGCTCAGGGAGGGACAGATACGCAGTATTTT. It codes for CASAQGGTDTQYF.

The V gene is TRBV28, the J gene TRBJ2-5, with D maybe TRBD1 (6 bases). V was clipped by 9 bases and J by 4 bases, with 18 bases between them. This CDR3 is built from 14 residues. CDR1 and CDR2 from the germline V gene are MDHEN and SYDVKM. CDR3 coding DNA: TGTGCCAGTCAACAGGGATGGAGTCGAGAGACCCAGTACTTC. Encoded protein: CASQQGWSRETQYF.

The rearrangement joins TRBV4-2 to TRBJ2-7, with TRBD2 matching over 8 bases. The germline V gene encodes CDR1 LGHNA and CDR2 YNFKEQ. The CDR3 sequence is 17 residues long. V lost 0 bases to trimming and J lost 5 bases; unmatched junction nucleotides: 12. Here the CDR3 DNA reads TGTGCCAGCAGCCAAGATCGGGGGGGGATGGGTCGAGACGAGCAGTACTTC. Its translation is CASSQDRGGMGRDEQYF.

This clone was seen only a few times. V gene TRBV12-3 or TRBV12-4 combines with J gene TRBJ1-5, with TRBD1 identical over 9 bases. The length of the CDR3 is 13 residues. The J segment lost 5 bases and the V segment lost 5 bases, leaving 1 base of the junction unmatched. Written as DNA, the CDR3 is TGTGCCAGCAGTCGGGACAGGGATCAGCCCCAGCATTTT. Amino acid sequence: CASSRDRDQPQHF.

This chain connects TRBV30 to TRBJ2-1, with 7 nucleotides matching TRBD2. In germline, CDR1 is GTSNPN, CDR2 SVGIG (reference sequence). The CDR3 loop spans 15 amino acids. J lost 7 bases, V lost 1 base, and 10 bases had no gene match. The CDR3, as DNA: TGTGCCTGGAGTGACTGGCAGGGCGGGGGTAATGAGCAGTTCTTC. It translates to CAWSDWQGGGNEQFF.

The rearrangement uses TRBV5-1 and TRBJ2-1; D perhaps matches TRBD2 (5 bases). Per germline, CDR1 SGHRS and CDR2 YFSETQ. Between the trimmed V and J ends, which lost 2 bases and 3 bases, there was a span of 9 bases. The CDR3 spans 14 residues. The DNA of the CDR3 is TGCGCCAGCAGCTTCGGAGGCAGCTACAATGAGCAGTTCTTC. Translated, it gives CASSFGGSYNEQFF.

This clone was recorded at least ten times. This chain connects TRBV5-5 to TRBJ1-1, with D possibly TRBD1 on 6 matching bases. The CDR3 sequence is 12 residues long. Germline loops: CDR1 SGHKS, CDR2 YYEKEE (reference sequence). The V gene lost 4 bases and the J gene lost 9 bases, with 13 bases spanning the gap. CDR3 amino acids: CASSGDKIKAFF. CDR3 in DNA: TGTGCCAGCAGCGGGGACAAAATAAAAGCTTTCTTT.

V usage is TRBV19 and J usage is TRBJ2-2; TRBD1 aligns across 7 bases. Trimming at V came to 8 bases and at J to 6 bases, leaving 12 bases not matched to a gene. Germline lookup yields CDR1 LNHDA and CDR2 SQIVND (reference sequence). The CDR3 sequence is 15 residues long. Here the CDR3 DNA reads TGTGCCAGTTCACCGGGACAGCTGGAGGCCGGGGAGCTGTTTTTT. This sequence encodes CASSPGQLEAGELFF.

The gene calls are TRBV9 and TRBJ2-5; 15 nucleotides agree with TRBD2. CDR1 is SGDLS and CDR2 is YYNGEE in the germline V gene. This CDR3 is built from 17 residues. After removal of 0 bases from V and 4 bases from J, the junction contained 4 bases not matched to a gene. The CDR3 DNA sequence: TGTGCCAGCAGCGTAGGGACTAGCGGGGGGGCGCGAGAGACCCAGTACTTC. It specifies CASSVGTSGGARETQYF.

This CDR3 is CASSQDRDSVPQPQHF. In nucleotides, the CDR3 is TGTGCCAGCAGCCAGGACCGGGACAGCGTACCTCAGCCCCAGCATTTT. J is TRBJ1-5 and V is TRBV4-2; TRBD1 aligns across 7 bases. CDR1 is LGHNA and CDR2 is YNFKEQ in the germline V gene. This CDR3 is 16 amino acids long. J lost 6 bases, V lost 3 bases, and 11 bases had no gene match.

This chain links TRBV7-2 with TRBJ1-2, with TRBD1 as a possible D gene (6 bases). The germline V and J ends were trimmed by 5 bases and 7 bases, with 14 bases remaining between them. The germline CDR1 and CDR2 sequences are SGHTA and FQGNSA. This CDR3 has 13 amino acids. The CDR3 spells CASSRPGARGYTF. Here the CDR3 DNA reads TGTGCCAGCAGCCGCCCAGGGGCGCGTGGCTACACCTTC.